This T cell receptor beta chain was obtained from a study of T-cell memory formation after mild COVID-19. This clonotype was seen a handful of times. Antigen unknown. Notes on the study in general: Contracting clones localized mainly to CM and EM when CD4+ and mainly to EMRA when CD8+.

In TCRdb, the 5' RACE reads were re-called with MiXCR into one record per CDR3 protein. The sample has 300,000 to 400,000 distinct CDR3 sequences; approximately 15% are singletons. Input material: PBMCs or a T cell subset sorted from them (not recorded which). This TCR came from a man aged 18 to 30 who had mild COVID-19 (a few samples of this study predate the infection). Cell type and time point are not known.

The CDR3 nucleotides are TGTGCCAGCAGCAGACTAGCGGGGGGCCAAGAGACCCAGTACTTC. It encodes CASSRLAGGQETQYF. J is TRBJ2-5 and V is TRBV7-2; 13 bases agree with TRBD2. CDR3 length equals 15 residues. Trimming cost V 5 bases and J 1 base; bases outside gene matches: 1. Germline V gene sequence: CDR1 SGHTA, CDR2 FQGNSA.